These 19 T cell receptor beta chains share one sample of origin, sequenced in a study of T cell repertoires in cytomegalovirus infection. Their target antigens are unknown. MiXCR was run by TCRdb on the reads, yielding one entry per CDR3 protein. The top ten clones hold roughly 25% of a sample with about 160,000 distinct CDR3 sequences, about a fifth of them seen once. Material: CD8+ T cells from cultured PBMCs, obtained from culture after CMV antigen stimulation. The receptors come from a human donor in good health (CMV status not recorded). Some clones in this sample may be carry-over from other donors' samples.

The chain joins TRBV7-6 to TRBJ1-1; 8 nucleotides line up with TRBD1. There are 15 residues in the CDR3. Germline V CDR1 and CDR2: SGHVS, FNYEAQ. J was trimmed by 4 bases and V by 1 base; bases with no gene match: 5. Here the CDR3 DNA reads TGTGCCAGCAGCTTAGTTTTGGACAGGGCCACTGAAGCTTTCTTT. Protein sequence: CASSLVLDRATEAFF. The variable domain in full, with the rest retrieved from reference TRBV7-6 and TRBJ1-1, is GAGVSQSPRYKVTKRGQDVALRCDPISGHVSLYWYRQALGQGPEFLTYFNYEAQQDKSGLPNDRFSAERPEGSISTLTIQRTEQRDSAMYRCASSLVLDRATEAFFGQGTRLTVV.

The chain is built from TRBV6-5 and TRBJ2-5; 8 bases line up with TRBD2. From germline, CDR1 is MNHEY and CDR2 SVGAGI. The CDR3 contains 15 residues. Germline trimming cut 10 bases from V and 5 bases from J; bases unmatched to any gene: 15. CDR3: CATRRRGADRETQYF. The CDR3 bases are TGTGCCACCAGGAGGCGGGGGGCGGATAGGGAGACCCAGTACTTC.

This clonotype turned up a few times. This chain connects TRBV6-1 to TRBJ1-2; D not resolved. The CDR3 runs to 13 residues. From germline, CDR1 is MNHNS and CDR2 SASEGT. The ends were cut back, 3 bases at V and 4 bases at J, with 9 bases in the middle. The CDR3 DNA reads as TGTGCCAGCAGTGAGAGTTACGGCTATGGCTACACCTTC. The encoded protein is CASSESYGYGYTF.

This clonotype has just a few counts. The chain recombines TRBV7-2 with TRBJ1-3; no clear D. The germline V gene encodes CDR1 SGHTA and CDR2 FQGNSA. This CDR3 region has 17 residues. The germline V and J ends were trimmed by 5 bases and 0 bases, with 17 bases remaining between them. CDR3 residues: CASSKSGQRSSGNTIYF. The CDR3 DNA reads TGTGCCAGCAGCAAAAGCGGTCAGAGGAGCTCTGGAAACACCATATATTTT.

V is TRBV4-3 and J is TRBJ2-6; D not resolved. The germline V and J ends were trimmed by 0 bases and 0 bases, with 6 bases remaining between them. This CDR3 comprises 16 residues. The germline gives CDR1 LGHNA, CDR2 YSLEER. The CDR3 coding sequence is TGCGCCAGCAGCCAAGAGTCAAGCTCTGGGGCCAACGTCCTGACTTTC. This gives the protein CASSQESSSGANVLTF.

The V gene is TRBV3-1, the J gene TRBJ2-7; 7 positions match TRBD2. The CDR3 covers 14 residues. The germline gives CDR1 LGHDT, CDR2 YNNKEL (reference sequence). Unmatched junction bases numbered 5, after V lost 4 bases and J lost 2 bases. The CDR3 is CASSPSGITYEQYF. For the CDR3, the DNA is TGTGCCAGCAGCCCCAGCGGGATAACCTACGAGCAGTACTTC.

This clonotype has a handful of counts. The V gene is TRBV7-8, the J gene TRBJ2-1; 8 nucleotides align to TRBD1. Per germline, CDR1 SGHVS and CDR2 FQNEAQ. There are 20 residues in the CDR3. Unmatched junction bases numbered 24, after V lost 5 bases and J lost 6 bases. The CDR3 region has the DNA TGTGCCAGCAGCCGTCCATTAAGACAACCGGGACAGGAGAACTTCAATGAGCAGTTCTTC. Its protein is CASSRPLRQPGQENFNEQFF.

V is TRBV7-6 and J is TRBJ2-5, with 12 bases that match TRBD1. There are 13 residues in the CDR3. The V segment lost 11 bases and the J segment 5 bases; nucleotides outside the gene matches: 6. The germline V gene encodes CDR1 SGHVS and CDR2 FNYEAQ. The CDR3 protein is CAGDRGPEETQYF. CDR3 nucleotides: TGTGCCGGGGACAGGGGGCCAGAGGAGACCCAGTACTTC.

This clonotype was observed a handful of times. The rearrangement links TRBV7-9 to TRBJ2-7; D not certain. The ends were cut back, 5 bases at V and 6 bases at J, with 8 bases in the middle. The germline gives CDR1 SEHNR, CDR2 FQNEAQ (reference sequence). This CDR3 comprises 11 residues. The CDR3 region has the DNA TGTGCCAGCAGCCCCCTAAGCGAGCAGTACTTC. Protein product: CASSPLSEQYF.

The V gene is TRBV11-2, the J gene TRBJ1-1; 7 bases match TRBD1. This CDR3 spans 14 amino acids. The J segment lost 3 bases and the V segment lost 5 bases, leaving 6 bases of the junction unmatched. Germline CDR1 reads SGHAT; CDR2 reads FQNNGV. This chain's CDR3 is CASSLSGGDTEAFF. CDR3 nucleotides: TGTGCCAGCAGCCTTTCAGGGGGAGACACTGAAGCTTTCTTT.

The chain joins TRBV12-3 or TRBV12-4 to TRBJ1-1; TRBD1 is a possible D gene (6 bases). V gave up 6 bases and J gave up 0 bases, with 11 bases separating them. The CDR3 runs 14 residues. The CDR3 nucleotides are TGTGCCAGCAGAGGGGGACAAATGAACACTGAAGCTTTCTTT. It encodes CASRGGQMNTEAFF.

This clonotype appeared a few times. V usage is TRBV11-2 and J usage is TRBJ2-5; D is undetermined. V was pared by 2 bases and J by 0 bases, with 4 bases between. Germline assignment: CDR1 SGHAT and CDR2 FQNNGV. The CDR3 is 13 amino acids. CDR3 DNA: TGTGCCAGCAGCTTACAATACCAAGAGACCCAGTACTTC. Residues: CASSLQYQETQYF.

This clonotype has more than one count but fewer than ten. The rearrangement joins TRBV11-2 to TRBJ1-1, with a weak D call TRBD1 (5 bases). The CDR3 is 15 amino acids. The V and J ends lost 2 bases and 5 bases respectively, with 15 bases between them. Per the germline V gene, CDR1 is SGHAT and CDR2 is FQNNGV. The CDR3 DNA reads TGTGCCAGCAGCTTAAGGGTGGGGCAGGATACTGAAGCTTTCTTT. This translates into CASSLRVGQDTEAFF.

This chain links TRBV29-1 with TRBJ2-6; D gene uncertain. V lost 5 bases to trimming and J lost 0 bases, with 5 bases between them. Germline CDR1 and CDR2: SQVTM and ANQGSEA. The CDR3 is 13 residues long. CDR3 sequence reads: CSVKSSGANVLTF. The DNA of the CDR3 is TGCAGCGTTAAAAGCTCTGGGGCCAACGTCCTGACTTTC.

In DNA, the CDR3 is TGTGCCAGCAGCTTAGGGGACATGGTCCTGGGCAATCAGCCCCAGCATTTT. Protein product: CASSLGDMVLGNQPQHF. The chain uses TRBV7-2 and TRBJ1-5, with a weak D call TRBD1 (6 bases). The CDR3 contains 17 residues. From germline, CDR1 is SGHTA and CDR2 FQGNSA. V lost 1 base and J 2 bases, leaving 15 bases between the germline ends.

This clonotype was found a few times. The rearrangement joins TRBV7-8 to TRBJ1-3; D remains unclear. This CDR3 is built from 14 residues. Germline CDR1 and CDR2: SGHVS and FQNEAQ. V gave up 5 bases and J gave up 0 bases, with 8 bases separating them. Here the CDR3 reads CASSRTVSGNTIYF. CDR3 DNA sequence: TGTGCCAGCAGCCGGACTGTCTCTGGAAACACCATATATTTT. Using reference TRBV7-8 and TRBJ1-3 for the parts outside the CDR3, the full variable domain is GAGVSQSPRYKVAKRGQDVALRCDPISGHVSLFWYQQALGQGPEFLTYFQNEAQLDKSGLPSDRFFAERPEGSVSTLKIQRTQQEDSAVYLCASSRTVSGNTIYFGEGSWLTVV.

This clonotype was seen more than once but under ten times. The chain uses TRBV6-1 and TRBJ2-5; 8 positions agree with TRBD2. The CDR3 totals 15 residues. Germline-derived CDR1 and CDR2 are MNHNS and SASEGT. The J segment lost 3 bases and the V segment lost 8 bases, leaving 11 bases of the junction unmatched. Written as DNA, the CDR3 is TGTGCCAGCCGGTTGGCGGGGGGCAGGGAAGAGACCCAGTACTTC. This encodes CASRLAGGREETQYF.

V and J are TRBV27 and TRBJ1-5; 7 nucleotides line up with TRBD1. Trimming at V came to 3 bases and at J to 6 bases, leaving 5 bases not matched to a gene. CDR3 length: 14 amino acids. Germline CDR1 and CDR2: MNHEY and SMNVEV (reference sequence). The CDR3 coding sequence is TGTGCCAGCAGTTTCGCCAGGGGGTCTCAGCCCCAGCATTTT. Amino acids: CASSFARGSQPQHF.

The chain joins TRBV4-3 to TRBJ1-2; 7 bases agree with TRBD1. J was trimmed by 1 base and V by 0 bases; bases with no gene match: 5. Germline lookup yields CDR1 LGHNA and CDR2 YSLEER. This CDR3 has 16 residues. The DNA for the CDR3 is TGCGCCAGCAGCCAAGATGAGGGGGCATATAACTATGGCTACACCTTC. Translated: CASSQDEGAYNYGYTF.